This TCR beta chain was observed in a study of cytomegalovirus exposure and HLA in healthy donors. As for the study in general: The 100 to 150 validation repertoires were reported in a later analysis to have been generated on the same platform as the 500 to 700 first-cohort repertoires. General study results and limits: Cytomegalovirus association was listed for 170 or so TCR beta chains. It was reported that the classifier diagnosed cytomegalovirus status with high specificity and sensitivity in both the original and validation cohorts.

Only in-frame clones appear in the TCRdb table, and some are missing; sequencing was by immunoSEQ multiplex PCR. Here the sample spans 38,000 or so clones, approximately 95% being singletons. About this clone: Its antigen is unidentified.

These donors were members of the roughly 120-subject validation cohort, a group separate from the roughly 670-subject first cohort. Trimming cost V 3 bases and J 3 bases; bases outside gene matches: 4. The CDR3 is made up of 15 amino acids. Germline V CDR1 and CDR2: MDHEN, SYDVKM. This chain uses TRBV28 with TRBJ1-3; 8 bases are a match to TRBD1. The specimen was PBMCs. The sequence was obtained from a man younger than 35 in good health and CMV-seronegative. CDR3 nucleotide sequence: TGTGCCAGCAGTTTCGACAGGGGTCGTGGAAACACCATATATTTT. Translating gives CASSFDRGRGNTIYF.